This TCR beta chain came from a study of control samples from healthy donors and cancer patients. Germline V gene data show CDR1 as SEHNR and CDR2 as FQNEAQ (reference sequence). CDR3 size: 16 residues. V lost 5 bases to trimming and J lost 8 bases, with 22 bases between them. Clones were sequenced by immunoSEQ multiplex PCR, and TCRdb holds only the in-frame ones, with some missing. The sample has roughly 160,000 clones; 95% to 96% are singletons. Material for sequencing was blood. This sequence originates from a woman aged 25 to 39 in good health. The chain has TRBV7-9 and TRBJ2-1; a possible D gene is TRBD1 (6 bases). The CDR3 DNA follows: TGTGCCAGCAGCCACAGGGAAGGGGATAGTGTCGATGAGCAGTTCTTC. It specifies CASSHREGDSVDEQFF.